The 11 T cell receptor beta chains reported below all come from one sample, sequenced in a study of T-cell memory formation after mild COVID-19. TCRdb used MiXCR to reprocess the 5' RACE reads, holding one entry per CDR3 protein. Counted here are 350,000 to 500,000 distinct CDR3 sequences, 20% occurring once; the ten biggest clones make up 8.4%. The sequenced sample was PBMCs or a T cell subset sorted from them (not recorded which). The source is an adult woman who had mild COVID-19 (a few samples of this study predate the infection). Cell type and time point are not known.

This clonotype has just a few counts. The chain employs TRBV3-1 and TRBJ2-7; tentative D call: TRBD1 (5 bases). Trimming stripped 0 bases from V and 7 bases from J, with 10 bases between. The CDR3 contains 13 residues. Germline assignment: CDR1 LGHDT and CDR2 YNNKEL (reference sequence). The CDR3 DNA follows: TGTGCCAGCAGCCAAGACCCGACAGCTGAGCAGTACTTC. Translation: CASSQDPTAEQYF.

This clonotype appeared a few times. The chain is built from TRBV29-1 and TRBJ2-7, with 8 bases matching TRBD1. This CDR3 is 14 amino acids long. Germline loops: CDR1 SQVTM, CDR2 ANQGSEA. Trimming at V came to 5 bases and at J to 2 bases, leaving 8 bases not matched to a gene. The CDR3 protein is CSVFLDREAYEQYF. CDR3 nucleotides: TGCAGCGTTTTCCTGGACAGGGAGGCCTACGAGCAGTACTTC.

The chain combines TRBV5-1 with TRBJ2-7; 9 bases line up with TRBD1. The CDR3 is 14 residues long. With 0 bases clipped from V and 6 bases from J, the junction kept 4 bases outside the gene matches. Looked up from germline, CDR1 is SGHRS and CDR2 is YFSETQ. The CDR3 reads CASSLGQGDLEQYF. DNA for the CDR3: TGCGCCAGCAGCTTGGGACAGGGGGACCTCGAGCAGTACTTC.

This clonotype came up a few times. The V and J genes are TRBV11-2 and TRBJ1-2; D perhaps matches TRBD1 (5 bases). The CDR3 has 14 amino acids. Per germline, CDR1 SGHAT and CDR2 FQNNGV. V lost 2 bases and J 4 bases, leaving 11 bases between the germline ends. CDR3 sequence reads: CASSLSAGFYGYTF. CDR3 coding DNA: TGTGCCAGCAGCTTAAGCGCAGGGTTCTATGGCTACACCTTC. Full variable domain (remainder filled in from reference TRBV11-2 and TRBJ1-2): EAGVAQSPRYKIIEKRQSVAFWCNPISGHATLYWYQQILGQGPKLLIQFQNNGVVDDSQLPKDRFSAERLKGVDSTLKIQPAKLEDSAVYLCASSLSAGFYGYTFGSGTRLTVV.

This clonotype was detected a few times. V gene TRBV24-1 combines with J gene TRBJ2-1, with 11 bases aligning to TRBD2. The trim removed 0 bases at V and 1 base at J, leaving 7 bases unmatched. CDR1 and CDR2 from the germline V gene are KGHDR and SFDVKD. The CDR3 is made up of 19 amino acids. The CDR3 is CATSDLVAGGPGSYNEQFF. Written as DNA, the CDR3 is TGTGCCACCAGTGATTTGGTAGCGGGAGGGCCCGGTTCCTACAATGAGCAGTTCTTC.

There are many counts of this clonotype. This chain connects TRBV12-3 or TRBV12-4 to TRBJ2-3; 10 bases fit TRBD2. The CDR3 consists of 16 residues. J gave up 1 base and V 3 bases, and 4 bases lay outside the gene matches. The CDR3 coding sequence is TGTGCCAGCAGTTTTAGCGGGGGGCGTCGCACAGATACGCAGTATTTT. It specifies CASSFSGGRRTDTQYF.

The gene calls are TRBV19 and TRBJ1-2; a possible D gene is TRBD1 (5 bases). V lost 7 bases to trimming and J lost 4 bases, with 19 bases between them. The CDR3 extends over 15 amino acids. The germline CDR1 and CDR2 sequences are LNHDA and SQIVND (reference sequence). The chain's CDR3 is CASTRGQPGGYGYTF. CDR3 in DNA: TGTGCCAGTACCCGAGGGCAGCCCGGGGGCTATGGCTACACCTTC. The complete variable domain, with remaining parts taken from reference TRBV19 and TRBJ1-2, reads DGGITQSPKYLFRKEGQNVTLSCEQNLNHDAMYWYRQDPGQGLRLIYYSQIVNDFQKGDIAEGYSVSREKKESFPLTVTSAQKNPTAFYLCASTRGQPGGYGYTFGSGTRLTVV.

The V gene is TRBV12-3 or TRBV12-4, the J gene TRBJ1-2, with D possibly TRBD1 on 5 matching bases. V shed 6 bases and J shed 2 bases, with 10 bases lying between them. The CDR3 spans 13 residues. CDR3 DNA: TGTGCCAGCAGCTTCCGGGGCAACTATGGCTACACCTTC. This encodes CASSFRGNYGYTF.

This clonotype was detected a few times. The chain couples TRBV7-9 to TRBJ2-1, with D possibly TRBD2 on 6 matching bases. Germline CDR1 SEHNR, CDR2 FQNEAQ (reference sequence). Trimming took off 3 bases at V and 5 bases at J, with 14 bases between the two ends. CDR3 length: 15 residues. The CDR3 reads CASSFFRESNNEQFF. The CDR3 DNA is TGTGCCAGCAGCTTTTTCCGGGAGTCGAACAATGAGCAGTTCTTC.

This chain uses TRBV4-1 with TRBJ2-5; D uncertain. CDR1 and CDR2 (germline): MGHRA, YSYEKL. V was pared by 0 bases and J by 5 bases, with 10 bases between. The CDR3 has 14 amino acids. CDR3 in amino acids: CASSQDRLEETQYF. DNA of the CDR3: TGCGCCAGCAGCCAAGATCGACTGGAGGAGACCCAGTACTTC.

This clonotype was detected many times. The chain employs TRBV15 and TRBJ2-1, with 12 bases identical to TRBD2. The CDR3 has 17 amino acids. After removal of 7 bases from V and 3 bases from J, the junction contained 10 bases not matched to a gene. The germline CDR1 and CDR2 sequences are LNHNV and YYDKDF (reference sequence). CDR3 in amino acids: CATIDPSGGAVYNEQFF. The CDR3 DNA is TGTGCCACCATCGACCCTAGCGGGGGGGCGGTCTACAATGAGCAGTTCTTC. The complete variable domain, with remaining parts taken from reference TRBV15 and TRBJ2-1, reads DAMVIQNPRYQVTQFGKPVTLSCSQTLNHNVMYWYQQKSSQAPKLLFHYYDKDFNNEADTPDNFQSRRPNTSFCFLDIRSPGLGDTAMYLCATIDPSGGAVYNEQFFGPGTRLTVL.